Following are 8 T cell receptor beta chains from one sample sequenced in a study of Tregs in tolerant kidney transplant recipients. Method: immunoSEQ multiplex PCR; TCRdb's copy keeps in-frame clones and lacks some. The sample lists hundreds of thousands of clones, about four fifths occurring once. Sequenced sample: CD4+ T cells from blood. These receptors all come from a human donor in good health.

The chain carries TRBV5-1 and TRBJ2-5; the match to TRBD2 covers 7 bases. There are 14 residues in the CDR3. With V trimmed by 0 bases and J by 5 bases, 4 bases remained unmatched. Germline V CDR1 and CDR2: SGHRS, YFSETQ. The DNA of the CDR3 is TGCGCCAGCAGCTTGGGCGGGGGATCCGAGACCCAGTACTTC. The encoded protein is CASSLGGGSETQYF. Full variable domain (outside the CDR3, taken from reference TRBV5-1 and TRBJ2-5): KAGVTQTPRYLIKTRGQQVTLSCSPISGHRSVSWYQQTPGQGLQFLFEYFSETQRNKGNFPGRFSGRQFSNSRSEMNVSTLELGDSALYLCASSLGGGSETQYFGPGTRLLVL.

This clone has only one observation. The chain joins TRBV5-1 to TRBJ1-2, with unresolved D. The CDR3 contains 12 residues. Trimming stripped 4 bases from V and 6 bases from J, with 10 bases between. Germline V gene data show CDR1 as SGHRS and CDR2 as YFSETQ. The CDR3 spells CASSPPPNGYTF. The CDR3 DNA reads TGCGCCAGCAGCCCCCCTCCGAATGGCTACACCTTC. The full variable domain, its missing parts supplied by reference TRBV5-1 and TRBJ1-2, is KAGVTQTPRYLIKTRGQQVTLSCSPISGHRSVSWYQQTPGQGLQFLFEYFSETQRNKGNFPGRFSGRQFSNSRSEMNVSTLELGDSALYLCASSPPPNGYTFGSGTRLTVV.

The gene calls are TRBV19 and TRBJ1-1; 7 bases agree with TRBD1. The J segment lost 5 bases and the V segment lost 11 bases, leaving 14 bases of the junction unmatched. The CDR3 has 14 amino acids. Germline V gives CDR1 LNHDA, CDR2 SQIVND (reference sequence). CDR3 region: CAASTGRGGTEAFF. CDR3 nucleotide sequence: TGTGCCGCGAGTACAGGCAGGGGGGGAACTGAAGCTTTCTTT.

The chain uses TRBV19 and TRBJ1-1, with D possibly being TRBD1 (5 bases). Trimming took 3 bases from V and 1 from J, leaving 12 bases between them. The germline V gene has CDR1 LNHDA and CDR2 SQIVND (reference sequence). The CDR3 runs 15 residues. CDR3 in DNA: TGTGCCAGTAGTATTCAGGGAGCAAAGAACACTGAAGCTTTCTTT. It encodes CASSIQGAKNTEAFF.

Here the CDR3 reads CASKGQGDADTQYF. The CDR3 DNA reads TGTGCCAGCAAGGGACAGGGGGATGCAGATACGCAGTATTTT. The chain is built from TRBV6-4 and TRBJ2-3; 11 bases match TRBD1. CDR1 MRHNA and CDR2 SNTAGT come from the germline V gene. The CDR3 is 14 amino acids. J lost 4 bases, V lost 7 bases, and 4 bases had no gene match.

The chain is built from TRBV7-2 and TRBJ1-5; 8 bases are shared with TRBD1. The CDR3 is made up of 14 amino acids. The junction had 5 bases not matched to a gene; V was cut back by 3 bases and J by 7 bases. Germline V CDR1 and CDR2: SGHTA, FQGNSA. The CDR3 loop is CASSLGRQGQPQHF. The CDR3 nucleotides are TGTGCCAGCAGCTTGGGCCGACAGGGGCAGCCCCAGCATTTT.

The rearrangement links TRBV2 to TRBJ1-2; 9 positions match TRBD1. Germline CDR1 is SNHLY and CDR2 is FYNNEI. The CDR3 length is 15 residues. The V segment lost 5 bases and the J segment 5 bases; nucleotides outside the gene matches: 9. CDR3 coding DNA: TGTGCCAGCAGTCCAAGAGGACAGGGGCTATATGGCTACACCTTC. It codes for CASSPRGQGLYGYTF.

CDR3 sequence: CASTLGTANTGELFF. The CDR3 region has the DNA TGCGCCAGCACTCTAGGGACCGCGAACACCGGGGAGCTGTTTTTT. The genes are TRBV4-1 and TRBJ2-2; D possibly uses TRBD1 or TRBD2 (5 bases each). V shed 7 bases and J shed 0 bases, with 12 bases lying between them. CDR1 and CDR2 (germline): MGHRA, YSYEKL. The CDR3 has 15 residues.